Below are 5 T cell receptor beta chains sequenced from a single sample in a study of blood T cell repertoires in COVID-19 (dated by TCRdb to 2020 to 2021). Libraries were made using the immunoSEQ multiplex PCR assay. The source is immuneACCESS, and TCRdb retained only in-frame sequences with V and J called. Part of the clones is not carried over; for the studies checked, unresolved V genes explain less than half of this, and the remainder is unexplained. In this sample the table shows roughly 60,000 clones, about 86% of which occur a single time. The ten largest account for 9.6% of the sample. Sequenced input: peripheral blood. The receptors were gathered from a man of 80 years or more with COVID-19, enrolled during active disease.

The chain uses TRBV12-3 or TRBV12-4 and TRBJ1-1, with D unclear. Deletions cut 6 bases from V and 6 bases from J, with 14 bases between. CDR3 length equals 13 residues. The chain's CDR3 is CASSLDSKAEAFF. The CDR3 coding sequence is TGTGCCAGCAGCCTCGACTCGAAAGCTGAAGCTTTCTTT.

CDR3 nucleotide sequence: TGTGCCAGCAGCTACGGACTAGCGGGAGGAGGTGGAACGCAGTATTTT. Its translation is CASSYGLAGGGGTQYF. V and J are TRBV5-5 and TRBJ2-3; 14 bases agree with TRBD2. Germline trimming cut 3 bases from V and 9 bases from J; bases unmatched to any gene: 9. Germline CDR1 and CDR2: SGHKS and YYEKEE (reference sequence). CDR3 length: 16 amino acids.

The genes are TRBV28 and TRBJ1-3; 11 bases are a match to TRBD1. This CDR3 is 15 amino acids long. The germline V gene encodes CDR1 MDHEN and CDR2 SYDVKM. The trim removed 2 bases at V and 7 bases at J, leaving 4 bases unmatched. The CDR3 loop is CASSLGTGGGNTIYF. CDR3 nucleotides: TGTGCCAGCAGTTTAGGGACAGGGGGTGGGAACACCATATATTTT.

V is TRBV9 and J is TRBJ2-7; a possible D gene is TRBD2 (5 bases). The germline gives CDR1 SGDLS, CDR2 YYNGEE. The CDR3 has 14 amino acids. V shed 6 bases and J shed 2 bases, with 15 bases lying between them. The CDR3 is CASNRGGTTYEQYF. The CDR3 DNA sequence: TGTGCCAGCAACCGCGGAGGCACGACCTACGAGCAGTACTTC.

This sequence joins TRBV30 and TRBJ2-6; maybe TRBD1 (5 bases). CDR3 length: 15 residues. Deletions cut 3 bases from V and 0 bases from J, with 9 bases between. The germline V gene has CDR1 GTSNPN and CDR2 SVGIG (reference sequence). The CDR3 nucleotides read TGTGCCTGGAGCCTCCAGGGCTCTGGGGCCAACGTCCTGACTTTC. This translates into CAWSLQGSGANVLTF.